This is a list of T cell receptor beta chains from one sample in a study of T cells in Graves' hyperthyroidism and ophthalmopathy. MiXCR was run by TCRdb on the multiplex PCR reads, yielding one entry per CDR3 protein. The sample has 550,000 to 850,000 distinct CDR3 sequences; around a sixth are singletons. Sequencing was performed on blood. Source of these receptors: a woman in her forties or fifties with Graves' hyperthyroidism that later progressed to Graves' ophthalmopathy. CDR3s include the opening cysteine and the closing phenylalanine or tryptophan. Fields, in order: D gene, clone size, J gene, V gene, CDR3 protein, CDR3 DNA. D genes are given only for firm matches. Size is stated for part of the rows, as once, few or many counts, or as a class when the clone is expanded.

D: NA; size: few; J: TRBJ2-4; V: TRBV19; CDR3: CASRDILAKNIQYF; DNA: TGTGCCAGTAGGGACATCCTAGCCAAAAACATTCAGTACTTC
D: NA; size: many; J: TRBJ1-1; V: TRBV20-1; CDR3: CSARVTGRTEAFF; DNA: TGCAGTGCTAGAGTTACGGGGAGGACTGAAGCTTTCTTT
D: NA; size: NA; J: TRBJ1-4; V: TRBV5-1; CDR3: CASSFGGRGTSTNEKLFF; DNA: TGCGCCAGCAGCTTTGGGGGGCGGGGGACTTCAACTAATGAAAAACTGTTTTTT
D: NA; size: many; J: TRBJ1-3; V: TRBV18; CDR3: CASSPTQGNTIYF; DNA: TGTGCCAGCTCACCTACACAGGGAAACACCATATATTTT
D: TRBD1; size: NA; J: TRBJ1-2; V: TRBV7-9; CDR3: CASSHDTPTGGNGYTF; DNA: TGTGCCAGCAGCCATGACACGCCGACAGGGGGGAATGGCTACACCTTC
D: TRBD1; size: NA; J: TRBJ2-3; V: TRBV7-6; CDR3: CASSEGQGATDTQYF; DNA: TGTGCCAGCAGCGAGGGACAGGGGGCAACAGATACGCAGTATTTT
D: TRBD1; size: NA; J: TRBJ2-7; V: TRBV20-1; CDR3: CSARDRTGYYEQYF; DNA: TGCAGTGCTAGAGATCGGACAGGATACTACGAGCAGTACTTC
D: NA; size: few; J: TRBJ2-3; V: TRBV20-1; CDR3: CSARNRGGSTDTQYF; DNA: TGCAGTGCTAGAAATAGGGGAGGTAGCACAGATACGCAGTATTTT
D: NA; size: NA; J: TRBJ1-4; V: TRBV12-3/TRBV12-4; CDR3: CASSFQPSTNEKLFF; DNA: TGTGCCAGCAGTTTCCAGCCCTCAACTAATGAAAAACTGTTTTTT
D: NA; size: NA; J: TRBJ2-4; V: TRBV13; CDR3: CASSHRNRDIQYF; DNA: TGTGCCAGCAGCCACAGGAACCGGGACATTCAGTACTTC
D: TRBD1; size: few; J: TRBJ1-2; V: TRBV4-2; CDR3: CASSQGDRGKYGYTF; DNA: TGTGCCAGCAGCCAGGGGGACAGGGGAAAGTATGGCTACACCTTC
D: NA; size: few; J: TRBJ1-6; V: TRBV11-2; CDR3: CASSLDPSQFSYNSPLHF; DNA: TGTGCCAGCAGCTTAGATCCTTCCCAGTTCTCCTATAATTCACCCCTCCACTTT
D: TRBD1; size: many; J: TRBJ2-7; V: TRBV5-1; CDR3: CASSWGTGFYEQYF; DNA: TGCGCCAGCAGCTGGGGGACAGGATTCTACGAGCAGTACTTC
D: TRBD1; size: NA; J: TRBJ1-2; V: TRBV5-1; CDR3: CASTPVGGLDGYTF; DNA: TGCGCCAGCACCCCCGTAGGGGGCTTGGATGGCTACACCTTC
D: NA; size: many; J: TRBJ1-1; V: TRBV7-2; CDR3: CASSWRLGTEAFF; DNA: TGTGCCAGCAGCTGGAGACTTGGTACTGAAGCTTTCTTT
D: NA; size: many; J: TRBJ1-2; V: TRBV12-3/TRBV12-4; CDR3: CASSSFGADSFYGYTF; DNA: TGTGCCAGCAGTTCCTTTGGGGCAGATTCTTTCTATGGCTACACCTTC
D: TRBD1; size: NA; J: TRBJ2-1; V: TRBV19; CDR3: CASSGTGSNEQFF; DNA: TGTGCCAGTAGTGGGACAGGGTCCAATGAGCAGTTCTTC
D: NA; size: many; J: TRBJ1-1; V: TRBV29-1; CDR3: CSVEPGMNTEAFF; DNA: TGCAGCGTTGAACCAGGGATGAACACTGAAGCTTTCTTT
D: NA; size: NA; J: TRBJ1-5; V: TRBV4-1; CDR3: CASSQVPGVNNQPQHF; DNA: TGCGCCAGCAGCCAGGTACCGGGGGTTAACAATCAGCCCCAGCATTTT
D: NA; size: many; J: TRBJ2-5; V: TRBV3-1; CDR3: CASSQDFQGPETQYF; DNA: TGTGCCAGCAGCCAAGATTTCCAGGGGCCAGAGACCCAGTACTTC
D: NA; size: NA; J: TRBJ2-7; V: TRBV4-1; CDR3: CASSQGRDSSYEQYF; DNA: TGCGCCAGCAGCCAAGGGCGGGACAGTTCCTACGAGCAGTACTTC
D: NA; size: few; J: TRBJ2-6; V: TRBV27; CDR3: CASSWLRSGANVLTF; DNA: TGTGCCAGCAGTTGGCTGAGGTCTGGGGCCAACGTCCTGACTTTC
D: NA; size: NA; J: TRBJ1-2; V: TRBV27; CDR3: CASSLNWAYGYTF; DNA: TGTGCCAGCAGTTTAAATTGGGCCTATGGCTACACCTTC
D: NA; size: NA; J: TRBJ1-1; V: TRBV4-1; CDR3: CASSQGDHTEAFF; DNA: TGCGCCAGCAGCCAAGGCGATCACACTGAAGCTTTCTTT
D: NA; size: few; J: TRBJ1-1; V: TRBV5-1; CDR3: CASSLPRGSALNTEAFF; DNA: TGCGCCAGCAGCTTGCCGCGGGGTTCGGCCTTGAACACTGAAGCTTTCTTT
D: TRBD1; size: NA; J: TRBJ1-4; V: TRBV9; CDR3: CASSGRDRIEPNEKLFF; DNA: TGTGCCAGCAGCGGGCGGGACAGGATCGAACCTAATGAAAAACTGTTTTTT
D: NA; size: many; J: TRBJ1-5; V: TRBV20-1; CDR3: CSASGGVDSNQPQHF; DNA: TGCAGTGCTTCTGGGGGGGTGGATAGCAATCAGCCCCAGCATTTT
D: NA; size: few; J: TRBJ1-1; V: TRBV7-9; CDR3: CASSLTEGDTEAFF; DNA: TGTGCCAGCAGCTTAACAGAAGGGGACACTGAAGCTTTCTTT
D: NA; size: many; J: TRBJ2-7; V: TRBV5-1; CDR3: CASSLAPGQKYEQYF; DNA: TGCGCCAGCAGCTTGGCCCCAGGACAGAAATACGAGCAGTACTTC
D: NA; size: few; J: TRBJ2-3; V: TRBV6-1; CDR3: CASSERPTVDTQYF; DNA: TGTGCCAGCAGTGAACGCCCGACAGTAGATACGCAGTATTTT
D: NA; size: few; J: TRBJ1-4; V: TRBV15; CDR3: CATNRARPGATNEKLFF; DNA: TGTGCCACCAACAGAGCCCGGCCGGGGGCAACTAATGAAAAACTGTTTTTT
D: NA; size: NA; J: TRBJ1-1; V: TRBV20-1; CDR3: CSARDYPGLINTEAFF; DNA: TGCAGTGCTAGAGACTATCCGGGACTAATCAACACTGAAGCTTTCTTT
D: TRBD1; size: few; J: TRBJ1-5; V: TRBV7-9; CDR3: CASAREGALQPPHF; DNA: TGTGCCTCAGCAAGGGAGGGGGCCCTTCAGCCCCCGCATTTT
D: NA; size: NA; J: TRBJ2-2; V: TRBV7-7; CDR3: CASSYGPTGELFF; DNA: TGTGCTAGCAGCTACGGACCCACCGGGGAGCTGTTTTTT
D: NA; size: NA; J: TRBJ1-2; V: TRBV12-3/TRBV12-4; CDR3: CASSLRDPNYGYTF; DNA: TGTGCCAGCAGTTTAAGGGATCCGAACTATGGCTACACCTTC
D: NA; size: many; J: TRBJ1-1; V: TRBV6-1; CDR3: CASSPKQGFYQAFF; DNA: TGTGCCAGCAGCCCTAAACAGGGATTCTATCAGGCTTTCTTT
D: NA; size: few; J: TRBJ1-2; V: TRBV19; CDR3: CATAVGRGNYGYTF; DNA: TGTGCCACGGCCGTCGGGAGGGGTAACTATGGCTACACCTTC
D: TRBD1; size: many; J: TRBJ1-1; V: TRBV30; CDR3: CAWTRGRRANTEAFF; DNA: TGTGCCTGGACTAGGGGGCGACGGGCTAACACTGAAGCTTTCTTT
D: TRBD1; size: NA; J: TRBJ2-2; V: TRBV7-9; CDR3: CASSLSRDRGTGELFF; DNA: TGTGCCAGCAGCCTGAGCCGGGACAGGGGAACCGGGGAGCTGTTTTTT
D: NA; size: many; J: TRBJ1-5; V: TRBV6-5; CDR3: CASSYDRSNQPQHF; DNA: TGTGCCAGCAGTTACGACAGAAGCAATCAGCCCCAGCATTTT
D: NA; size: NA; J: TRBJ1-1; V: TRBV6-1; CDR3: CASSSWDEAFF; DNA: TGTGCCAGCAGTTCATGGGATGAAGCTTTCTTT